These 21 T cell receptor beta chains were all obtained from the same sample, sequenced in a study of OX40 agonist ivuxolimab in advanced cancers. This table comes from immunoSEQ multiplex PCR, and its TCRdb copy is limited to in-frame clones, with some not included. The table has tens of thousands of clones, around nine tenths seen once. Here the sequenced sample was CD4+ or CD8+ T cells sorted from blood, taken in a trial of the OX40 agonist ivuxolimab. The receptors derive from an adult with an advanced solid tumor such as melanoma, head and neck, liver or kidney cancer.

This chain connects TRBV11-2 to TRBJ2-3, with 9 bases lining up with TRBD2. V shed 1 base and J 1 base; nucleotides not matched to a gene: 3. The germline V gene has CDR1 SGHAT and CDR2 FQNNGV. This CDR3 comprises 16 residues. Here the CDR3 DNA reads TGTGCCAGCAGCTTAGGAGGCGGGGGGGGCACAGATACGCAGTATTTT. Amino acids: CASSLGGGGGTDTQYF.

V usage is TRBV7-3 and J usage is TRBJ2-3; 10 bases fit TRBD2. V shed 2 bases, J shed 6 bases, and the junction held 8 bases outside the gene matches. This CDR3 spans 16 amino acids. From germline, CDR1 is SGHTA and CDR2 FQGTGA. CDR3 in amino acids: CASSLGSGGAPDTQYF. The CDR3 coding sequence is TGTGCCAGCAGCTTAGGGAGCGGGGGGGCTCCGGATACGCAGTATTTT.

This clone has just one count. The chain uses TRBV29-1 and TRBJ2-3, with 11 bases lining up with TRBD1. The V and J ends lost 6 bases and 2 bases, in that order; junction bases with no gene match: 4. This CDR3 has 14 amino acids. Per the germline V gene, CDR1 is SQVTM and CDR2 is ANQGSEA. The CDR3 DNA reads TGCAGCGTGGGGACAGGGGGGTACACAGATACGCAGTATTTT. Translated: CSVGTGGYTDTQYF.

The gene calls are TRBV5-1 and TRBJ2-3; D might be TRBD1 or TRBD2, each matching 5 bases. The CDR3 sequence is 14 residues long. The germline CDR1 and CDR2 sequences are SGHRS and YFSETQ. Trimming stripped 0 bases from V and 4 bases from J, with 9 bases between. The CDR3 DNA reads TGCGCCAGCAGCTTGGTTGTGGGGGCAGATACGCAGTATTTT. It codes for CASSLVVGADTQYF.

This chain connects TRBV7-2 to TRBJ1-1; no reliable D call. Per germline, CDR1 SGHTA and CDR2 FQGNSA. The CDR3 has 13 residues. V was clipped by 4 bases and J by 4 bases, with 10 bases between them. DNA for the CDR3: TGTGCCAGCAGCTCCCCGACGCTCACTGAAGCTTTCTTT. Its protein is CASSSPTLTEAFF.

V usage is TRBV19 and J usage is TRBJ2-3; 8 nucleotides agree with TRBD2. Germline V lookup: CDR1 LNHDA, CDR2 SQIVND (reference sequence). The CDR3 runs to 14 residues. Germline trimming cut 8 bases from V and 5 bases from J; bases unmatched to any gene: 9. The CDR3 nucleotides read TGTGCCAGTCGGAGCGGGAGTCTCGGAGATACGCAGTATTTT. Translated: CASRSGSLGDTQYF.

V is TRBV5-8 and J is TRBJ1-2, with D unresolved. Trimming pared 4 bases from V and 5 bases from J, leaving 18 bases between. Per the germline V gene, CDR1 is SGHTS and CDR2 is YDEGEE. This CDR3 contains 15 residues. The CDR3 loop is CASSRTRSSGYGYTF. The DNA for the CDR3 is TGTGCCAGCAGCCGCACCCGATCATCCGGTTATGGCTACACCTTC.

The chain links TRBV4-1 to TRBJ1-2; weak D call: TRBD1 (5 bases). The CDR3 spans 15 residues. Germline loops: CDR1 MGHRA, CDR2 YSYEKL. V lost 0 bases, J lost 4 bases, and 12 bases lay in between. CDR3 bases: TGCGCCAGCAGCCAAGAAGCGACAGAGACCTATGGCTACACCTTC. This translates into CASSQEATETYGYTF.

The rearrangement links TRBV27 to TRBJ1-2; weak D call: TRBD1 (6 bases). With 1 base removed from V and 1 base from J, the gap between germline ends came to 13 bases. This CDR3 spans 16 amino acids. Per the germline V gene, CDR1 is MNHEY and CDR2 is SMNVEV (reference sequence). DNA of the CDR3: TGTGCCAGCAGTTTATTAAGCAGGGGTATTAACTATGGCTACACCTTC. It translates to CASSLLSRGINYGYTF.

The rearrangement joins TRBV5-4 to TRBJ1-4; possibly TRBD1 for D (5 bases). The CDR3 has 15 amino acids. Germline-derived CDR1 and CDR2 are SGHNT and YYREEE (reference sequence). V lost 0 bases, J lost 8 bases, and 14 bases lay in between. The CDR3 loop is CASSLVGGRGEKLFF. CDR3 nucleotide sequence: TGTGCCAGCAGCTTGGTTGGGGGACGGGGAGAAAAACTGTTTTTT.

The gene calls are TRBV7-2 and TRBJ2-5, with D perhaps TRBD2 (5 bases). V lost 5 bases, J lost 3 bases, and 13 bases lay in between. Germline V CDR1 and CDR2: SGHTA, FQGNSA. The length of the CDR3 is 14 residues. The chain's CDR3 is CASSRSRREETQYF. The CDR3 nucleotides are TGTGCCAGCAGCCGTTCTAGGCGGGAAGAGACCCAGTACTTC.

The rearrangement uses TRBV19 and TRBJ2-3; the match to TRBD2 covers 13 bases. There are 16 residues in the CDR3. V trimming: 5 bases; J trimming: 1 base; junction bases outside the gene matches: 3. Germline V gives CDR1 LNHDA, CDR2 SQIVND (reference sequence). CDR3 amino acids: CASSLGTSGGTDTQYF. As DNA, the CDR3 is TGTGCCAGTAGTCTCGGGACTAGCGGGGGCACAGATACGCAGTATTTT.

The chain has TRBV13 and TRBJ1-2; D is perhaps TRBD1 (5 bases). Germline lookup yields CDR1 PRHDT and CDR2 FYEKMQ (reference sequence). Trimming removed 6 bases at V and 10 bases at J, with 21 bases between. The CDR3 covers 14 residues. The CDR3: CASSKAGGTVDYTF. The CDR3 DNA reads as TGTGCCAGCAGTAAAGCGGGGGGGACGGTTGACTACACCTTC.

This clone turned up a few times. V and J are TRBV15 and TRBJ1-1; 8 positions match TRBD1. From germline, CDR1 is LNHNV and CDR2 YYDKDF (reference sequence). J was trimmed by 4 bases and V by 0 bases; bases with no gene match: 10. This CDR3 contains 17 residues. CDR3 sequence: CATSRDGSAGTGTEAFF. In nucleotides, the CDR3 is TGTGCCACCAGCAGAGATGGTTCTGCAGGGACAGGCACTGAAGCTTTCTTT.

The chain couples TRBV29-1 to TRBJ1-5; 9 bases agree with TRBD1. J gave up 7 bases and V 1 base, and 2 bases lay outside the gene matches. The CDR3 runs 13 residues. CDR1 is SQVTM and CDR2 is ANQGSEA in the germline V gene. The DNA for the CDR3 is TGCAGCGTTGAAGCCACAGGGGGCCAGCCCCAGCATTTT. As protein: CSVEATGGQPQHF.

In nucleotides, the CDR3 is TGTGCCAGCAGCTTAGCGAGCACAGATACGCAGTATTTT. Translation: CASSLASTDTQYF. J is TRBJ2-3 and V is TRBV5-4, with D unclear. V shed 2 bases and J shed 0 bases, with 4 bases lying between them. This CDR3 has 13 amino acids. CDR1 SGHNT and CDR2 YYREEE come from the germline V gene (reference sequence).

The chain employs TRBV7-3 and TRBJ2-4, with D possibly being TRBD1 (6 bases). Germline CDR1 reads SGHTA; CDR2 reads FQGTGA. This CDR3 comprises 15 residues. V was cut by 3 bases and J by 8 bases, with 17 bases left in between. The CDR3 is CASSLTGSSWDIQYF. The CDR3 coding sequence is TGTGCCAGCAGCTTGACAGGTTCATCATGGGACATTCAGTACTTC.

This chain joins TRBV7-3 and TRBJ2-5; D unclear. V dropped 5 bases and J dropped 1 base, with 17 bases sitting between them. Germline assignment: CDR1 SGHTA and CDR2 FQGTGA. The CDR3 is made up of 16 amino acids. DNA of the CDR3: TGTGCCAGCAGCCCATCGCGGCAGGCGAGCCAAGAGACCCAGTACTTC. Translating gives CASSPSRQASQETQYF. Filled out from reference TRBV7-3 and TRBJ2-5, the complete variable domain reads GAGVSQTPSNKVTEKGKYVELRCDPISGHTALYWYRQSLGQGPEFLIYFQGTGAADDSGLPNDRFFAVRPEGSVSTLKIQRTERGDSAVYLCASSPSRQASQETQYFGPGTRLLVL.

On this clone itself: A read error may account for a junction end that differs from germline. The J gene is TRBJ2-5, the V gene TRBV11-2, with TRBD1 as a possible D gene (5 bases). The CDR3 is made up of 11 amino acids. The germline V gene has CDR1 SGHAT and CDR2 FQNNGV. The DNA for the CDR3 is TGTGCCAGCGGCTTTAGGGGAACCCAGTACTTC. Its translation: CASGFRGTQYF.

This chain uses TRBV30 with TRBJ1-4, with D tentatively TRBD1 (5 bases). Germline-derived CDR1 and CDR2 are GTSNPN and SVGIG (reference sequence). The CDR3 totals 13 residues. Trimming pared 5 bases from V and 4 bases from J, leaving 11 bases between. The CDR3: CAWSPRGNEKLFF. CDR3 bases: TGTGCCTGGTCGCCAAGGGGTAATGAAAAACTGTTTTTT.

V gene TRBV7-9 combines with J gene TRBJ2-2; no firm D call. CDR1 SEHNR and CDR2 FQNEAQ come from the germline V gene (reference sequence). The CDR3 covers 13 residues. Trimming took off 2 bases at V and 5 bases at J, with 6 bases between the two ends. The CDR3 coding sequence is TGTGCCAGCAGCTTACAAAGTACCGGGGAGCTGTTTTTT. This codes for CASSLQSTGELFF.